These T cell receptor beta chains were read from a single sample in a study of T cells after yellow fever vaccination. TCRdb itself ran the 5' RACE reads through MiXCR, one entry per CDR3 protein. Seen here are over 300,000 distinct CDR3 sequences, around 6.8% observed once, and the top ten hold roughly a sixth. The sample consisted of PBMCs, taken roughly 45 days after the first yellow fever vaccination. These receptors all stem from a young man who received the YFV17D yellow fever vaccine. CDR3s include the opening cysteine and the closing phenylalanine or tryptophan. Each record gives: V gene, J gene, CDR3 protein.

TRBV6-1,TRBJ2-3,CASWTPRTDTQYF
TRBV7-2,TRBJ2-3,CASRHGKRGPPWDTQYF
TRBV18,TRBJ1-1,CASSPVQGWYTEAFF
TRBV5-6,TRBJ2-6,CASSLMDRSSGANVLTF
TRBV29-1,TRBJ1-5,CSAWTVNQPQHF
TRBV29-1,TRBJ1-4,CSVVRGQTEKLFF
TRBV3-1,TRBJ2-7,CASSQEVARGYEQYF
TRBV5-1,TRBJ1-1,CASSLGPPNTEAFF
TRBV30,TRBJ1-5,CAWTTVGSNQPQHF
TRBV27,TRBJ2-4,CASSSLNLAKNIQYF
TRBV20-1,TRBJ1-3,CSAKGNTIYF
TRBV2,TRBJ2-3,CASSVPTTDTQYF
TRBV7-2,TRBJ2-3,CASSLDQGASTDTQYF
TRBV12-3/TRBV12-4,TRBJ1-3,CASSRRTQGSSGNTIYF
TRBV29-1,TRBJ2-6,CSVEDRAGPGGTGANVLTF
TRBV29-1,TRBJ2-1,CSVGSGDNEQFF
TRBV20-1,TRBJ2-2,CSASNRGSNTGELFF
TRBV4-2,TRBJ2-1,CASSQGPYQQGVIDEQFF
TRBV5-4,TRBJ1-4,CASSLVGGTGSEKLFF
TRBV7-3,TRBJ1-4,CASHGRNEKLFF
TRBV5-8,TRBJ1-1,CASSFRGENTEAFF
TRBV7-2,TRBJ2-1,CASSLGISGDREFF
TRBV7-2,TRBJ1-6,CASSLLPYNSPLHF
TRBV6-6,TRBJ2-5,CASSTGLGETQYF
TRBV12-3/TRBV12-4,TRBJ1-1,CASSLVEAFF
TRBV6-2/TRBV6-3,TRBJ1-2,CASSAGQGSGYTF
TRBV7-2,TRBJ1-2,CASSFYRAGYGYTF
TRBV5-1,TRBJ2-1,CASSTGQGAYNEQFF
TRBV29-1,TRBJ1-1,CSVEDLGTEAFF
TRBV9,TRBJ1-6,CASGLGSYNSPLHF
TRBV5-1,TRBJ2-4,CASSATGRLQYF
TRBV5-1,TRBJ1-1,CASSPAAYTEAFF
TRBV4-2,TRBJ1-5,CASSQQGASNQPQHF